This T cell receptor beta chain appears in the sequencing data of a study of blood T cell repertoires in COVID-19. Overall study context: Material from acute and convalescent COVID-19 was sourced from the United States, Italy and Spain. T cells, B-cell-depleted T cells, or PBMCs supplied cDNA or gDNA.

The germline gives CDR1 MDHEN, CDR2 SYDVKM. The CDR3 loop spans 14 amino acids. V shed 11 bases, J shed 1 base, and the junction held 7 bases outside the gene matches. Original analysis: Reference gene primer amplification in the assay estimated nucleated cell counts. Assay: immunoSEQ multiplex PCR; the TCRdb copy retains only in-frame clones and omits some. V and J calls and clone size follow that table, whereas D and trimming were derived from the DNA. The sample has around 190,000 clones; 70% to 90% are singletons. The sequenced material came from peripheral blood. The gene calls are TRBV28 and TRBJ2-2, with 7 bases fitting TRBD2. The receptor comes from a man aged 25-40 years with acute or convalescent COVID-19. In nucleotides, the CDR3 is TGTGCCGGCGGGGGAAGGGTGAACACCGGGGAGCTGTTTTTT. Translation: CAGGGRVNTGELFF.